This T cell receptor beta chain came from a study of T cells in localized non-small cell lung cancer. Data came from immunoSEQ multiplex PCR; TCRdb stores just in-frame clones and leaves some out. The data contain 20,000 to 25,000 clones, around 90% of them singletons. Per the germline V gene, CDR1 is MGHRA and CDR2 is YSYEKL. V was trimmed by 0 bases and J by 8 bases, leaving 20 bases between them. The CDR3 is made up of 17 amino acids. Sequences were derived from peripheral blood, sampled before any cancer treatment. This chain links TRBV4-1 with TRBJ2-4; weak D call: TRBD2 (5 bases). The clonotype was recovered from a male donor older than 55 with stage I lung adenocarcinoma. CDR3 coding DNA: TGCGCCAGCAGCCAAGACAAAGGAAGACACTACGGGGACATTCAGTACTTC. Protein product: CASSQDKGRHYGDIQYF.